This record concerns one T cell receptor beta chain sequence. Original handling: Reference gene primer amplification in the assay estimated nucleated cell counts. The repertoire was sequenced with immunoSEQ multiplex PCR; TCRdb's copy has only in-frame clones and lacks some. V and J calls plus clone size are reproduced from that table; the DNA served to infer D and trimming. There are about 45,000 clones in the sample; roughly 80% occur only once, and about 14% lies in the top ten. This sample is drawn from a study of blood T cell repertoires in COVID-19. For the study at large: T cells, B-cell-depleted T cells, or PBMCs provided the cDNA or gDNA that served as material.

Germline lookup yields CDR1 DFQATT and CDR2 SNEGSKA (reference sequence). The CDR3 sequence is 14 residues long. Trimming removed 3 bases from V and 2 bases from J, with 14 bases in between. The rearrangement joins TRBV20-1 to TRBJ2-7, with D unclear. The sample was peripheral blood. The receptor comes from a human donor in a cohort sampled during active COVID-19. CDR3 DNA sequence: TGCAGTGCTAGTAGTGGGCTGGATACCTACGAGCAGTACTTC. The encoded protein is CSASSGLDTYEQYF.